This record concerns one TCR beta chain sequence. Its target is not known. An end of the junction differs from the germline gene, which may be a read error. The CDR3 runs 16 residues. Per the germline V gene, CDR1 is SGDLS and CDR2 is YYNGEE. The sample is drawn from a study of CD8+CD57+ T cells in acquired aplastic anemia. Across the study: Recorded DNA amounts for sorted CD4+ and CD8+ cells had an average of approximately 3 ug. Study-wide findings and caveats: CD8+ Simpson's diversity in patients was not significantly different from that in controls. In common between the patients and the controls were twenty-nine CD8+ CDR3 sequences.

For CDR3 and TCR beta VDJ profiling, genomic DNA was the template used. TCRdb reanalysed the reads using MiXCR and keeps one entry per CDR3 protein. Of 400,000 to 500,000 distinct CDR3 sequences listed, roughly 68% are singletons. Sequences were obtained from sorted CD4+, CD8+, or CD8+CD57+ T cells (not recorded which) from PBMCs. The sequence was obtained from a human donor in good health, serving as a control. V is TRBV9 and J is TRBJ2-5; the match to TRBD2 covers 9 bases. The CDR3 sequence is CATSRSASGKQETQYF. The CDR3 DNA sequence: TGTGCCACCAGCCGCTCTGCTAGCGGGAAGCAAGAGACCCAGTACTTC.